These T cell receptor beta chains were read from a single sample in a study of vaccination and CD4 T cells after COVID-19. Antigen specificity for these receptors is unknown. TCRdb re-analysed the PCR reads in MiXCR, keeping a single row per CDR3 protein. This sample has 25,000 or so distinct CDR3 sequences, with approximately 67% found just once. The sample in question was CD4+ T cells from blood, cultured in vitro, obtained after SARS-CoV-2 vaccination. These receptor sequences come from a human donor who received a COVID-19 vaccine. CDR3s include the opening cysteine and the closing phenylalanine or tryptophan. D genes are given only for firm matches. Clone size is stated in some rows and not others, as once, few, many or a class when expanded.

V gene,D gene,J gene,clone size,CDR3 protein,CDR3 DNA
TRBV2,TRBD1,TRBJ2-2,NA,CASTKTDRVNTGELFF,TGTGCCAGCACCAAGACGGACAGGGTAAACACCGGGGAGCTGTTTTTT
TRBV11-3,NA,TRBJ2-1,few,CASSYPGSSYNEQFF,TGTGCCAGCAGCTATCCAGGGAGTTCCTACAATGAGCAGTTCTTC
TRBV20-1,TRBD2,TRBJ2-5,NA,CSARGGLAGGQYF,TGCAGTGCTAGAGGGGGACTAGCGGGGGGCCAGTACTTC
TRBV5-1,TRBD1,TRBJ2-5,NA,CASSFGGQGGETQYF,TGCGCCAGCAGCTTCGGGGGACAGGGTGGAGAGACCCAGTACTTC
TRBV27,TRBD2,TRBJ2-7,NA,CATRRREGFYEQYF,TGTGCTACCCGAAGGCGGGAGGGGTTCTACGAGCAGTACTTC
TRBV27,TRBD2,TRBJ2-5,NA,CASSFSAAGGRGETQYF,TGTGCCAGCAGTTTTTCAGCAGCGGGGGGCCGAGGAGAGACCCAGTACTTC
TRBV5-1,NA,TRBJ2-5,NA,CASSVTALQETQYF,TGCGCCAGCAGCGTGACCGCCCTCCAAGAGACCCAGTACTTC
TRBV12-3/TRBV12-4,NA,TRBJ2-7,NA,CASSLRPYEQYF,TGTGCCAGCAGTTTACGGCCCTACGAGCAGTACTTC
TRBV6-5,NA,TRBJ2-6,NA,CASSYSQGRTGANVLTF,TGTGCCAGCAGTTACTCGCAGGGACGCACTGGGGCCAACGTCCTGACTTTC
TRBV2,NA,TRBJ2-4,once,CASSEGDIQYF,TGTGCCAGCAGTGAGGGGGACATTCAGTACTTC
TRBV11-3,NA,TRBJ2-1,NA,CASSLGLVSGQFF,TGTGCCAGCAGCTTAGGGCTAGTTAGTGGGCAGTTCTTC
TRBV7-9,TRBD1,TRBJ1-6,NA,CASSFRDRGSPLHF,TGTGCCAGCAGCTTCCGGGACAGGGGGTCACCCCTCCACTTT
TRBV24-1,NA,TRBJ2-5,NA,CATSDRETQYF,TGTGCCACCAGTGATCGTGAGACCCAGTACTTC
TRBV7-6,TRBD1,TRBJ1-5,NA,CASSLGTGVGQPQHF,TGTGCCAGCAGCTTAGGGACAGGGGTAGGTCAGCCCCAGCATTTT
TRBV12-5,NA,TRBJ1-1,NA,CASGLAGVDTEAFF,TGTGCTAGTGGTTTGGCAGGGGTTGACACTGAAGCTTTCTTT
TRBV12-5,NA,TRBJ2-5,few,CASGLGQRETQYF,TGTGCTAGTGGTTTGGGCCAACGGGAGACCCAGTACTTC
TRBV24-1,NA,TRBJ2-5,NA,CATSERDRFETQYF,TGTGCCACCAGTGAACGAGACAGGTTTGAGACCCAGTACTTC
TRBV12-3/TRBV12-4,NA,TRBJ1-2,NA,CASSSRGGGSPQDYGYTF,TGTGCCAGCAGTTCCCGGGGCGGGGGTTCCCCCCAAGACTATGGCTACACCTTC
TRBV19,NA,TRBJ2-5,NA,CASSIDAAQETQYF,TGTGCCAGTAGTATCGATGCGGCTCAAGAGACCCAGTACTTC
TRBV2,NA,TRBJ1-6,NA,CAGRDTSSYNSPLHF,TGTGCCGGGCGGGATACGAGCTCCTATAATTCACCCCTCCACTTT
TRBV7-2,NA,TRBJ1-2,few,CASSLAPGSNYGYTF,TGTGCCAGCAGCTTAGCGCCGGGGTCGAACTATGGCTACACCTTC
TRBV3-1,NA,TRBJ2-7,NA,CASNQDPGSSYEQYF,TGTGCCAGCAACCAAGATCCAGGGAGCTCCTACGAGCAGTACTTC
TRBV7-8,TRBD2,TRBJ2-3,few,CASRAGRGGTDTQYF,TGTGCCAGCAGGGCAGGACGGGGGGGCACAGATACGCAGTATTTT
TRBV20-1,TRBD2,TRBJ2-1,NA,CSARSGINEQFF,TGCAGTGCTAGAAGCGGGATCAATGAGCAGTTCTTC
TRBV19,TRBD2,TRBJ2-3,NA,CASSAGVLTSTDTQYF,TGTGCCAGTAGTGCGGGGGTTCTTACAAGCACAGATACGCAGTATTTT
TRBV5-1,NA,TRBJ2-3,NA,CASSLGRQGTDTQYF,TGCGCCAGCAGCTTGGGACGGCAGGGCACAGATACGCAGTATTTT
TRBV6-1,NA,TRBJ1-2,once,CASLQGREGGYTF,TGTGCCAGCCTACAAGGACGGGAGGGGGGCTACACCTTC
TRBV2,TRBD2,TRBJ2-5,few,CASSLSGGAGETQYF,TGTGCCAGCAGTCTTAGCGGGGGGGCAGGAGAGACCCAGTACTTC
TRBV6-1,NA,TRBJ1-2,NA,CASASKAGYGYTF,TGTGCCAGCGCGTCTAAGGCGGGATACGGCTACACCTTC
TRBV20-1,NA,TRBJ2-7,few,CSASPGTRSYEQYF,TGCAGTGCTAGTCCAGGGACGAGGTCCTACGAGCAGTACTTC
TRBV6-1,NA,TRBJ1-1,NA,CASLLVRGPGWTEAFF,TGTGCCAGCCTTCTAGTCAGGGGTCCTGGGTGGACTGAAGCTTTCTTT
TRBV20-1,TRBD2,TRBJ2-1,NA,CSARRDLAGTYNEQFF,TGCAGTGCTAGAAGGGACCTAGCGGGCACCTACAATGAGCAGTTCTTC
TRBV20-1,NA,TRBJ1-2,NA,CSARNSLDIRGYTF,TGCAGTGCTAGGAATTCCTTGGACATCCGGGGCTACACCTTC
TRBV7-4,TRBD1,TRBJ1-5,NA,CASSLTGRRNQPQHF,TGTGCCAGCAGCTTGACAGGGCGTCGTAATCAGCCCCAGCATTTT
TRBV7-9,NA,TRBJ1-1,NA,CASSSPPTEAFF,TGTGCCAGCAGCTCGCCGCCTACTGAAGCTTTCTTT
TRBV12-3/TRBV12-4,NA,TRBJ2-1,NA,CASSKRMGNEQFF,TGTGCCAGCAGTAAGAGAATGGGGAATGAGCAGTTCTTC
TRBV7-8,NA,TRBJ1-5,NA,CASSLLPLILGQPSNQPQHF,TGTGCCAGCAGCTTATTACCCCTGATTCTCGGACAACCCAGCAATCAGCCCCAGCATTTT
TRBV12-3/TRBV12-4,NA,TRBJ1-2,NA,CASRSSDSPRYGYTF,TGTGCCAGCAGGTCATCGGACAGCCCTCGGTATGGCTACACCTTC
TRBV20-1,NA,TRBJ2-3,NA,CSATFRGSSTDTQYF,TGCAGTGCAACCTTTAGGGGGAGTAGCACAGATACGCAGTATTTT
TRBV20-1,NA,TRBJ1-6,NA,CSASYGPRNSPLHF,TGCAGTGCTAGTTACGGACCGAGGAATTCACCCCTCCACTTT
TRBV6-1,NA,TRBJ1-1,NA,CASSESFYFLEAFF,TGTGCCAGCAGTGAGTCTTTTTATTTCCTAGAAGCTTTCTTT
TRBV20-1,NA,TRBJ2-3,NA,CSASGDLPDTQYF,TGCAGTGCTAGTGGGGACTTACCCGATACGCAGTATTTT
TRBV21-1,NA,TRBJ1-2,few,CASSKAKAGQGVTNGYTF,TGTGCCAGCAGCAAAGCAAAAGCCGGACAGGGGGTAACGAATGGCTACACCTTC
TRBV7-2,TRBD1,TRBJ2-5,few,CASSRYPPGGAGRGETQYF,TGTGCCAGCAGCCGTTATCCTCCAGGGGGCGCCGGGAGAGGAGAGACCCAGTACTTC
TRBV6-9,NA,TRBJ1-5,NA,CASSYMGANQPQHF,TGTGCCAGCAGTTATATGGGGGCCAATCAGCCCCAGCATTTT
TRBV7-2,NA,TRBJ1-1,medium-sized,CASSSQGRRNTEAFF,TGTGCCAGCAGCTCCCAGGGGAGGAGGAACACTGAAGCTTTCTTT
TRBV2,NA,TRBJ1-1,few,CASSVTGNTEAFF,TGTGCCAGCAGTGTAACAGGGAACACTGAAGCTTTCTTT
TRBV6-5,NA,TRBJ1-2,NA,CASSSVDDGYTF,TGTGCCAGCAGTTCGGTTGACGATGGCTACACCTTC
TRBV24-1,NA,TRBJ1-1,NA,CATSESDKGAEAFF,TGTGCCACCAGTGAGTCGGATAAGGGCGCTGAAGCTTTCTTT
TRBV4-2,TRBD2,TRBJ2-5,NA,CASSQDNPAGKETQYF,TGTGCCAGCAGCCAAGATAACCCAGCGGGGAAAGAGACCCAGTACTTC
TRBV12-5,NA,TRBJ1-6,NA,CASGSRPGVLTGSPLHF,TGTGCTAGTGGTTCCCGGCCGGGGGTCCTTACGGGTTCACCCCTCCACTTT
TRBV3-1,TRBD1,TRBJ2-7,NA,CASSPRGQGYDEQYF,TGTGCCAGCAGCCCTCGCGGACAGGGTTACGACGAGCAGTACTTC
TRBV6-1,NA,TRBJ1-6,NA,CASRPRQGYNSPLHF,TGTGCCAGCAGACCCAGGCAGGGATATAATTCACCCCTCCACTTT
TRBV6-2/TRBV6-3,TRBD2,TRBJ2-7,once,CASSYSVRGGFYEQYF,TGTGCCAGCAGTTACTCCGTGCGGGGGGGCTTCTACGAGCAGTACTTC